This T cell receptor (beta chain) derives from a study of cytomegalovirus exposure and HLA in healthy donors (TCRdb year 2017). Regarding the study in general: An earlier analysis of approximately 640 of the donors reported 250 to 350 Gb of sequence data and 117 million unique TCR beta sequences from some 180 million T cells. The number of donors typed differed by locus, with about 620-630 for A, B, C, DRB1 and DQB1, roughly 550 for DQA1, over 600 for DPA1, and under 490 for DPB1. Roughly 5 DR-DQ haplotypes were treated as single units for association and clustering because of strong linkage in the cohort. HLA typing covered class I and class II loci at four-digit resolution. Among the approximately 420 genotyped donors, under 90% belonged to the genetic ancestry cluster associated with self-reported Caucasian donors. Along with the approximately 700-subject first cohort, a separate validation cohort of approximately 110 different subjects was used. Every discovery cohort repertoire had been produced on one sequencing platform. In the later analysis, no new phenotypic data were used to find candidate immune exposures; instead, reliance was placed on TCR beta sequences and their occurrence across donors. The study aimed to test whether cataloging public T cell receptors could reveal signatures of past pathogen exposure. High-throughput TCR immunosequencing, statistical association of individual TCRs with disease status, and machine learning were combined to predict cytomegalovirus infection status. Donor age, sex, ethnicity and CMV serostatus were collected together with the repertoire data. Approximately 300 gigabases of sequencing data and approximately 91 million unique TCR sequences made up an early release that covered nearly 650 HLA-typed donors. An earlier analysis of roughly 600 of the donors used high-throughput TCR beta sequencing to judge whether each TCR beta V gene segment behaved as functional or pseudogenic. Genome-wide SNP genotypes for about three fifths of the 666 donors were used in a later genetic analysis, which treated that subset as a discovery cohort. Among 350 to 400 genotyped donors of the cohort, an average of approximately 230,000 unique TCR beta nucleotide sequences were sequenced per donor, around 18% of them non-productive. The study profiled the T cell repertoires of approximately 700 subjects by immunosequencing and related them to cytomegalovirus serostatus. To study patterns of TCR occurrence, a later analysis re-analyzed previously published TCR beta repertoires from 650 to 750 donors and added high-resolution HLA genotyping.

Library construction relied on the immunoSEQ multiplex PCR assay. For the multiplex PCR, a mixture combining 60 forward primers for TCR Vbeta segments and 13 reverse primers for TCR Jbeta segments was used. The CDR3 region of rearranged TCR beta genes was amplified from genomic DNA with a multiplex PCR assay. Amplified TCR beta libraries were sequenced as 87-base-pair reads on the Illumina HiSeq System. The study's processing was this. In a later analysis, 80 million or so unique TCR beta chains were counted across the approximately 640 repertoires, and roughly 11 million of these chains were shared by at least two donors. To remove PCR and sequencing errors, raw reads were error-corrected and collapsed into unique sequences using a nearest-neighbor algorithm that merged closely related sequences. Alignment of CDR3 sequences to IMGT reference sequences was used to assign V, D and J gene segments. For a sequence to be retained, a match of at least six nucleotides to both a V gene segment and a J gene segment was required. Rearrangements were classified as productive when the CDR3 lacked stop codons and remained in frame with V and J, and all other rearrangements were classified as non-productive. Following IMGT convention, CDR3 was defined as the stretch from the second conserved V-encoded cysteine up to the conserved J-encoded phenylalanine. The earlier analysis of about 590 of the donors excluded sequences that lacked an unambiguous match to a single V gene segment. In an earlier analysis of several hundred of the donors, V segments were called functional above 56.7% productive rearrangements and were called segregating when the between-donor standard deviation exceeded 5%. A statistical classification framework was built for diagnosing cytomegalovirus status from the catalog of TCR beta chain sequences. In a later analysis, TCR nucleotide sequences were compared against IMGT/GENE-DB human TR gene sequences so that V and J genes could be assigned. In a later analysis, CDR3 sequences and most-parsimonious VDJ recombination scenarios were assigned using the TCRdist pipeline. In a later analysis, each TCR beta chain was defined by its CDR3 amino acid sequence together with its V-gene family, and reads without a unique V-gene family were excluded. As a way to deal with suspected cross-contamination and a sequencing artifact, a later analysis dropped approximately 590 nucleotide sequences that were highly shared and had low generation probability. In a later analysis, a clonal expansion index for each public chain was calculated from normalized within-repertoire ranks of inferred template counts. Generation probabilities in a later analysis came from a VDJ recombination model fitted to out-of-frame rearrangements, and those results were checked against IGoR. In a later analysis, hypergeometric tests were used to score TCR-TCR, TCR-HLA and TCR-CMV co-occurrence, with a repertoire-size bias correction applied to TCR pairs. To estimate false discovery rates, a later analysis permuted the HLA or CMV assignments 20 times. A later analysis grouped co-occurring TCRs with DBSCAN, adding TCRdist sequence similarity when clustering within HLA-allele-positive subsets. Repertoires with fewer than 30,000 or more than 120,000 public chains were left out of co-occurrence clustering, as were about 5 repertoires with anomalous nucleotide sharing. In its TCRdb copy, this immuneACCESS table keeps in-frame sequences only and misses some clones. Where compared with another copy, unresolved V genes explain less than half of these, and the others have no known cause. That table is the source of V, J and clone size, and D and trimming were worked out from the DNA. In all, the sample holds 120,000 to 150,000 clones, and approximately 80% of those were seen once. Approximately 2% of the sample rests with the top ten.

In total, more than 500 healthy bone marrow donors made up the cohort. Cohort members were all nominally healthy when sampled, although unrecorded immune exposures were likely present. The donor tested CMV seronegative, placing the donor among the 350 to 400 seronegative members of the cohort. A peripheral blood sample was collected from each donor, and TCR beta sequencing was performed on peripheral blood mononuclear cells. The Qiagen DNeasy Blood Extraction Kit was used to extract genomic DNA from the blood cell samples. Comments on this clone: Its antigen remains undetermined. No qualities accompany the bases; no much larger clone lies one base away.

V is clipped by 3 bases and J by 7 bases, and the sequence between their germline boundaries is 9 bases long. The CDR3, from cysteine to phenylalanine, totals 13 residues. Only the CDR3 DNA is retained, 39 bases long and in frame from the first base. The paper's findings and limits, for the study overall: The classifier was reported to diagnose cytomegalovirus status with high specificity and sensitivity in both the original cohort and the validation cohort. A further reported finding was that TCR beta sequences accurately predicted the HLA-A and HLA-B alleles for most subjects in the first cohort. Correlated functional status among segregating V segments might be attributable to linkage disequilibrium, but an unknown experimental factor could not be ruled out. The study listed 150 to 200 TCR beta chains as associated with cytomegalovirus. The earlier analysis of approximately 560 of the donors excluded some 15 rarely observed V segments, including chromosome 9 orphons, because counts were too low. CMV serostatus was the only immune exposure information available for the cohort. A few of the identified cytomegalovirus-associated TCR beta chains were confirmed in vitro to be specific for cytomegalovirus antigens. A later analysis found that TCR association rates varied across HLA loci, with DRB1 alleles showing the most associated TCRs and HLA-C alleles the fewest. A later analysis found that most CMV-associated TCR beta chains appeared HLA-restricted, with HLA associations seemingly driven largely by CMV exposure. Because some donors lacked HLA typing at each locus, the association tests relied only on the typed subset. The authors suggested that the approach could potentially be generalized to other disease states and immunological phenotypes. A later genetic analysis associated a missense DCLRE1C variant with V-gene and J-gene trimming of TCR beta chains, and an independent cohort replicated the association. According to a later analysis, parvovirus B19, influenza, CMV and Epstein-Barr virus appeared linked to several top co-occurrence clusters. In an earlier analysis of approximately 590 of the donors, most TCR beta V segments appeared in productive rearrangements about 90% or about 30% of the time, broadly matching IMGT annotations. Assigning TCR associations to individual alleles was difficult when HLA alleles, especially DR and DQ, strongly co-occurred. A cluster of highly shared sequence variants was judged likely to represent a technical artifact of the sequencing pipeline. Most TCR sequences were seen in very few donors, while some public TCRs were found in many individuals. At a false discovery rate of 0.05, a later analysis linked some 17,000 TCR beta sequences to specific HLA alleles. Some IMGT-functional V segments, including TRBV6-2 and TRBV6-3, could not be distinguished by the 87-base-pair reads and were therefore excluded. This cohort had only TCR beta chains sequenced, and the lack of alpha or paired-chain data limited which features could be detected. In a later analysis, HLA-associated TCR beta chains were found to be more clonally expanded and to have lower generation probabilities than equally common non-associated chains. The presence/absence analyses assumed that sequencing depth was roughly uniform across donors, and that assumption may not be true. Compared with the approximately 670-donor mean, donors in an Asian-associated ancestry cluster had fewer N-insertions in productive TCRs, according to a later genetic analysis.

The rearrangement joined TRBV23-1 to TRBJ2-2; the D gene cannot be named for sure. TRBV23-1 is an open reading frame whose function is uncertain. The sample taken for sequencing was PBMCs. The clonotype comes from a middle-aged man in good health and CMV-seronegative. The CDR3 region reads CASSHPGGGELFF. In nucleotides, the sequence is TGCGCCAGCAGTCATCCGGGTGGCGGGGAGCTGTTTTTT.